These T cell receptor beta chains were read from a single sample in a study of long-term antiretroviral therapy in people with HIV. This table comes from immunoSEQ multiplex PCR, and its TCRdb copy is limited to in-frame clones, with some not included. In the table there are approximately 17,000 clones, roughly 80% of which are singletons. Specimen: unsorted PBMCs, collected around 2.5 years before starting antiretroviral therapy. These receptor sequences come from a woman in her fifties or sixties with HIV. Both conserved end residues are part of each CDR3. D genes are given only for firm matches. Clone size, where shown, is once, few, many, or a class for clones that have expanded.

v_call: TRBV12-5; j_call: TRBJ1-2; clone_size: -; d_call: -; cdr3_aa: CASGLSGQRGGYTF; cdr3_nt: TGTGCTAGTGGTTTGTCGGGCCAACGGGGTGGCTACACCTTC
v_call: TRBV12-5; j_call: TRBJ2-4; clone_size: -; d_call: -; cdr3_aa: CASLRDRGDIQYF; cdr3_nt: TGTGCTAGTCTGCGGGACCGAGGAGACATTCAGTACTTC
v_call: TRBV30; j_call: TRBJ2-3; clone_size: -; d_call: -; cdr3_aa: CAWRGAGLYTDTQYF; cdr3_nt: TGTGCCTGGAGGGGGGCAGGGCTCTACACAGATACGCAGTATTTT
v_call: TRBV2; j_call: TRBJ2-2; clone_size: -; d_call: -; cdr3_aa: CAGKGNTGELFF; cdr3_nt: TGTGCCGGCAAGGGGAACACCGGGGAGCTGTTTTTT
v_call: TRBV7-3; j_call: TRBJ2-1; clone_size: -; d_call: TRBD2; cdr3_aa: CASSYLAGGQGEQFF; cdr3_nt: TGTGCCAGCAGCTACCTAGCGGGGGGGCAGGGTGAGCAGTTCTTC
v_call: TRBV7-2; j_call: TRBJ2-2; clone_size: -; d_call: -; cdr3_aa: CASSLQSTGNTGELFF; cdr3_nt: TGTGCCAGCAGCTTACAATCAACAGGGAACACCGGGGAGCTGTTTTTT
v_call: TRBV4-2; j_call: TRBJ2-1; clone_size: -; d_call: -; cdr3_aa: CASSQGPMNEQFF; cdr3_nt: TGTGCCAGCAGCCAGGGCCCGATGAATGAGCAGTTCTTC
v_call: TRBV5-1; j_call: TRBJ2-3; clone_size: -; d_call: -; cdr3_aa: CASSEGVDTQYF; cdr3_nt: TGCGCCAGCAGCGAGGGAGTTGATACGCAGTATTTT
v_call: TRBV2; j_call: TRBJ1-6; clone_size: -; d_call: -; cdr3_aa: CASRGGGNSPLHF; cdr3_nt: TGTGCCAGCAGGGGGGGTGGGAACTCACCCCTCCACTTT
v_call: TRBV6-5; j_call: TRBJ2-7; clone_size: -; d_call: -; cdr3_aa: CASTHGVSYEQYF; cdr3_nt: TGTGCCAGCACCCACGGGGTTTCCTACGAGCAGTACTTC
v_call: TRBV7-3; j_call: TRBJ2-1; clone_size: -; d_call: TRBD2; cdr3_aa: CASSLWGGYEQFF; cdr3_nt: TGTGCCAGCAGCTTGTGGGGAGGGTATGAGCAGTTCTTC
v_call: TRBV27; j_call: TRBJ2-2; clone_size: -; d_call: -; cdr3_aa: CASRTTGTYLTGELFF; cdr3_nt: TGTGCCAGCAGAACAACCGGGACCTATCTTACCGGGGAGCTGTTTTTT
v_call: TRBV4-1; j_call: TRBJ2-3; clone_size: -; d_call: TRBD2; cdr3_aa: CASSLGGGTSGTDTQYF; cdr3_nt: TGCGCCAGCAGCCTCGGAGGCGGAACTAGCGGGACAGATACGCAGTATTTT
v_call: TRBV11-1; j_call: TRBJ2-7; clone_size: -; d_call: TRBD1; cdr3_aa: CASSLTGDPRFTRF; cdr3_nt: TGTGCCAGCAGTCTCACAGGGGATCCCCGATTCACAAGATTC
v_call: TRBV13; j_call: TRBJ2-7; clone_size: once; d_call: -; cdr3_aa: CASSARALAPEQYF; cdr3_nt: TGTGCCAGCAGCGCAAGAGCGCTAGCGCCCGAGCAGTACTTC
v_call: TRBV27; j_call: TRBJ2-5; clone_size: -; d_call: -; cdr3_aa: CASSLTGNHQETQYF; cdr3_nt: TGTGCCAGCAGTTTGACCGGGAACCACCAAGAGACCCAGTACTTC
v_call: TRBV15; j_call: TRBJ1-4; clone_size: -; d_call: -; cdr3_aa: CATSRDQGAGGEKLFF; cdr3_nt: TGTGCCACCAGCAGAGATCAGGGTGCTGGAGGTGAAAAACTGTTTTTT
v_call: TRBV30; j_call: TRBJ1-2; clone_size: -; d_call: -; cdr3_aa: CAWSVTGNYGYTF; cdr3_nt: TGTGCCTGGAGTGTAACAGGGAACTATGGCTACACCTTC
v_call: TRBV7-8; j_call: TRBJ1-2; clone_size: few; d_call: -; cdr3_aa: CASSLELQRFKALPFGGYTF; cdr3_nt: TGTGCCAGCAGCTTAGAACTCCAGCGATTTAAGGCCCTTCCATTCGGGGGCTACACCTTC
v_call: TRBV30; j_call: TRBJ1-1; clone_size: -; d_call: TRBD1; cdr3_aa: CAWSVPQGQGVTEAFF; cdr3_nt: TGTGCCTGGAGTGTACCCCAGGGACAGGGGGTCACTGAAGCTTTCTTT
v_call: TRBV5-4; j_call: TRBJ2-2; clone_size: -; d_call: -; cdr3_aa: CASSPGQRNTGELFF; cdr3_nt: TGTGCCAGCAGCCCCGGACAGAGGAACACCGGGGAGCTGTTTTTT
v_call: TRBV9; j_call: TRBJ2-5; clone_size: -; d_call: -; cdr3_aa: CASSGGTLNYQETQYF; cdr3_nt: TGTGCCAGCAGCGGCGGGACCCTCAACTACCAAGAGACCCAGTACTTC
v_call: TRBV18; j_call: TRBJ2-3; clone_size: -; d_call: -; cdr3_aa: CASSRLPRGAADTQYF; cdr3_nt: TGTGCCAGCTCACGCCTCCCACGCGGTGCGGCAGATACGCAGTATTTT
v_call: TRBV5-1; j_call: TRBJ2-2; clone_size: once; d_call: TRBD1; cdr3_aa: CASSLGRGLTGELFF; cdr3_nt: TGCGCCAGCAGCTTGGGAAGGGGGCTCACCGGGGAGCTGTTTTTT
v_call: TRBV2; j_call: TRBJ2-5; clone_size: -; d_call: -; cdr3_aa: CASSPYLRETQYF; cdr3_nt: TGTGCCAGCAGTCCCTATCTAAGGGAGACCCAGTACTTC
v_call: TRBV2; j_call: TRBJ2-2; clone_size: -; d_call: -; cdr3_aa: CASREERGTGELFF; cdr3_nt: TGTGCCAGCAGGGAGGAAAGGGGAACCGGGGAGCTGTTTTTT
v_call: TRBV15; j_call: TRBJ2-5; clone_size: once; d_call: -; cdr3_aa: CATSREGLQQETQYF; cdr3_nt: TGTGCCACCAGCAGAGAGGGACTGCAACAAGAGACCCAGTACTTC
v_call: TRBV9; j_call: TRBJ1-2; clone_size: -; d_call: -; cdr3_aa: CASSVDNRGDYTF; cdr3_nt: TGTGCCAGCAGCGTAGATAATCGGGGCGACTACACCTTC
v_call: TRBV2; j_call: TRBJ2-1; clone_size: few; d_call: TRBD2; cdr3_aa: CASSETSGGLNEQFF; cdr3_nt: TGTGCCAGCAGTGAGACTAGCGGGGGGTTGAATGAGCAGTTCTTC
v_call: TRBV6-1; j_call: TRBJ1-2; clone_size: -; d_call: TRBD1; cdr3_aa: CASSRDRGNYGYTF; cdr3_nt: TGTGCCAGCAGTCGGGACAGGGGGAACTATGGCTACACCTTC
v_call: TRBV5-1; j_call: TRBJ2-3; clone_size: -; d_call: -; cdr3_aa: CASSYLSSTDTQYF; cdr3_nt: TGCGCCAGCAGCTACCTCAGTAGCACAGATACGCAGTATTTT
v_call: TRBV25-1; j_call: TRBJ2-6; clone_size: -; d_call: -; cdr3_aa: CASTTGTGANVLTF; cdr3_nt: TGTGCCAGCACCACAGGGACTGGGGCCAACGTCCTGACTTTC
v_call: TRBV27; j_call: TRBJ1-2; clone_size: -; d_call: -; cdr3_aa: CASSFLNQSGKGYTF; cdr3_nt: TGTGCCAGCAGTTTTCTGAATCAATCAGGGAAGGGCTACACCTTC
v_call: TRBV7-9; j_call: TRBJ1-2; clone_size: -; d_call: -; cdr3_aa: CASRKEGYPDYGYTF; cdr3_nt: TGTGCCAGCAGAAAGGAGGGGTATCCGGACTATGGCTACACCTTC
v_call: TRBV6-5; j_call: TRBJ1-1; clone_size: -; d_call: TRBD1; cdr3_aa: CASSYDRAAEAFF; cdr3_nt: TGTGCCAGCAGTTACGACAGGGCCGCTGAAGCTTTCTTT
v_call: TRBV29-1; j_call: TRBJ1-2; clone_size: few; d_call: -; cdr3_aa: CSAPGHYGYTF; cdr3_nt: TGCAGCGCCCCAGGGCACTATGGCTACACCTTC